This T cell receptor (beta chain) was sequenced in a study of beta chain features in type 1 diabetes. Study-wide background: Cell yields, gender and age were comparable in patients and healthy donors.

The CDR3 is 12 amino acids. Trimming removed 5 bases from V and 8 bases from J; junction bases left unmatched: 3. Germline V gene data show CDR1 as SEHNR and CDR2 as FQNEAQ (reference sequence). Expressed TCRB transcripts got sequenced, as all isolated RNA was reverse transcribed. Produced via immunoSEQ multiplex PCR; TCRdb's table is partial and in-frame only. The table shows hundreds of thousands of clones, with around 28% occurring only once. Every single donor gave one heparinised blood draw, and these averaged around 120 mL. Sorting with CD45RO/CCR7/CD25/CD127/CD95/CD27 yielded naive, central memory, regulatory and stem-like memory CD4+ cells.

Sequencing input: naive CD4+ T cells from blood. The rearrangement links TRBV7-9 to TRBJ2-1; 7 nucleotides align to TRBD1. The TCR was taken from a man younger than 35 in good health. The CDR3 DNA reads TGTGCCAGCAGCCGCACAGGGGATGAGCAGTTCTTC. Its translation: CASSRTGDEQFF.